The source of this T cell receptor (beta chain) is a study of OX40 agonist ivuxolimab in advanced cancers. As for the study in general: Patients received the agonistic anti-OX40 (CD134) antibody ivuxolimab. Three dose-escalation patients had partial responses: one with hepatocellular carcinoma and two with cutaneous melanoma.

Baseline, cycle 4 day 1, and cycle 7 day 1 were the blood sampling points. For this clone: Antigen unknown.

CDR1 KGHSH and CDR2 LQKENI come from the germline V gene. There are 15 residues in the CDR3. V lost 3 bases and J lost 2, with 11 bases in between. This table comes from immunoSEQ multiplex PCR, and its TCRdb copy is limited to in-frame clones, with some not included. The sample lists 60,000 to 80,000 clones; more than 65% were seen once. Notes on the study in general: In CD8+ T cells, expanded clones were on average more numerous than in CD4+.

The V and J genes are TRBV18 and TRBJ1-5, with D possibly TRBD1 on 6 matching bases. This clonotype was sampled from an adult with an advanced solid tumor such as melanoma, head and neck, liver or kidney cancer. The sample was CD4+ or CD8+ T cells sorted from blood, taken in a trial of the OX40 agonist ivuxolimab. CDR3 nucleotide sequence: TGTGCCAGCTCACCCGGAGGGGGTGGCAATCAGCCCCAGCATTTT. Amino acids: CASSPGGGGNQPQHF.